The 21 T cell receptor beta chains below all came from one sample that was sequenced in a study of shared clonotypes between healthy human individuals. Only in-frame clones appear in the TCRdb table, and some are missing; sequencing was by immunoSEQ multiplex PCR. The sample carries over a million clones, about 80% recorded once. The sample consisted of memory CD4+ T cells from PBMCs. Subset noted: CD45RA-negative fraction. These receptors were obtained from a man younger than 35 in good health. Some clones in this sample may be carry-over from other donors' samples.

This clone was seen just once. The chain recombines TRBV28 with TRBJ1-4, with D possibly matching TRBD1 (6 bases). V dropped 7 bases and J dropped 8 bases, with 17 bases sitting between them. CDR3 length: 14 residues. In germline, CDR1 is MDHEN, CDR2 SYDVKM. This CDR3 is CASIPIGGAEKLFF. In nucleotides, the CDR3 is TGTGCCAGCATCCCCATCGGGGGGGCAGAAAAACTGTTTTTT.

This chain uses TRBV6-1 with TRBJ1-6; D might be TRBD1 (5 bases). CDR3 length: 15 amino acids. Germline V gene sequence: CDR1 MNHNS, CDR2 SASEGT. Trimming took off 3 bases at V and 7 bases at J, with 13 bases between the two ends. CDR3 region: CASSERLQGNSPLHF. The CDR3 region has the DNA TGTGCCAGCAGTGAGCGGTTGCAGGGCAATTCACCCCTCCACTTT.

A note on this clone: This may be a read error: a much more frequent sequence differs by one nucleotide. The chain recombines TRBV7-3 with TRBJ2-2; 12 nucleotides match TRBD2. In germline, CDR1 is SGHTA, CDR2 FQGTGA. This CDR3 comprises 17 residues. CDR3 nucleotide sequence: TGTGCCAGCAGCCTCCGCCCGACTAGCGGGAGCACCGGGGGGCTGTTTTTT. The encoded protein is CASSLRPTSGSTGGLFF.

The chain recombines TRBV25-1 with TRBJ1-2; no reliable D call. V was pared by 7 bases and J by 7 bases, with 16 bases between. Germline V gives CDR1 MGHDK, CDR2 SYGVNS. There are 13 residues in the CDR3. Here the CDR3 DNA reads TGTGCCAGCACCCAAGGGTCGGGGTCTGGCTACACCTTC. It is translated as CASTQGSGSGYTF.

This clone was seen only a few times. The V call is TRBV18, the J call TRBJ1-1; D call uncertain. CDR1 KGHSH and CDR2 LQKENI come from the germline V gene. The CDR3 loop spans 14 amino acids. Trimming removed 0 bases at V and 1 base at J, with 6 bases between. CDR3: CASSPPERNTEAFF. For the CDR3, the DNA is TGTGCCAGCTCACCACCTGAAAGGAACACTGAAGCTTTCTTT.

This chain links TRBV6-5 with TRBJ2-1; the D gene is possibly TRBD2 (5 bases). This CDR3 contains 13 residues. V lost 7 bases and J lost 4, with 11 bases in between. Germline CDR1 and CDR2: MNHEY and SVGAGI. CDR3 sequence: CASNPTGYNEQFF. The DNA of the CDR3 is TGTGCCAGCAACCCAACGGGGTACAATGAGCAGTTCTTC.

This clone was observed a single time. V is TRBV4-2 and J is TRBJ2-7; D is unresolved. V was clipped by 3 bases and J by 0 bases, with 12 bases between them. The CDR3 covers 15 residues. Germline V gene data show CDR1 as LGHNA and CDR2 as YNFKEQ. The CDR3 DNA is TGTGCCAGCAGCCAGCTTGGAATCGACTCCTACGAGCAGTACTTC. This encodes CASSQLGIDSYEQYF.

The rearrangement links TRBV5-5 to TRBJ2-1; D perhaps matches TRBD1 (6 bases). The CDR3 consists of 15 residues. V was clipped by 4 bases and J by 3 bases, with 14 bases between them. The germline gives CDR1 SGHKS, CDR2 YYEKEE (reference sequence). CDR3 protein: CASSTGQIRYNEQFF. The DNA of the CDR3 is TGTGCCAGCAGCACCGGACAGATTCGCTACAATGAGCAGTTCTTC.

Note on this clone: Compared with germline, one end of the junction differs, possibly owing to a read error. This sequence joins TRBV2 and TRBJ2-5; perhaps TRBD2 as D (5 bases). There are 13 residues in the CDR3. Germline values: CDR1 SNHLY, CDR2 FYNNEI. The CDR3 sequence: CARSRDHQETQYF. The CDR3 DNA sequence: TGTGCCCGCAGCCGGGATCACCAAGAGACCCAGTACTTC.

Concerning this clone itself: Different DNA sequences within this sample yield the same CDR3. V usage is TRBV7-3 and J usage is TRBJ2-5, with 7 bases fitting TRBD1. Germline V gives CDR1 SGHTA, CDR2 FQGTGA. The CDR3 covers 13 residues. V shed 5 bases, J shed 2 bases, and the junction held 2 bases outside the gene matches. The chain's CDR3 is CASSRGQQETQYF. The DNA for the CDR3 is TGTGCCAGCAGCCGGGGACAGCAAGAGACCCAGTACTTC.

This clone was seen a few times. The V and J genes are TRBV28 and TRBJ1-3; the match to TRBD1 covers 7 bases. The CDR3 extends over 14 amino acids. Germline assignment: CDR1 MDHEN and CDR2 SYDVKM. The V and J ends lost 7 bases and 3 bases, in that order; junction bases with no gene match: 6. CDR3 nucleotide sequence: TGTGCCAGCATCCAAGGGGGCGTTGGAAACACCATATATTTT. Protein: CASIQGGVGNTIYF.

CDR3 bases: TGCGCCAGCGCAGGGCAAGAGACCCAGTACTTC. Its protein is CASAGQETQYF. The gene calls are TRBV5-1 and TRBJ2-5, with D possibly being TRBD1 (5 bases). CDR1 SGHRS and CDR2 YFSETQ come from the germline V gene. The CDR3 sequence is 11 residues long. With 7 bases removed from V and 2 bases from J, the gap between germline ends came to 6 bases.

This chain connects TRBV18 to TRBJ2-5; 8 bases line up with TRBD1. The CDR3 spans 15 residues. Germline loops: CDR1 KGHSH, CDR2 LQKENI. Trimming cost V 1 base and J 6 bases; bases outside gene matches: 7. CDR3 bases: TGTGCCAGCTCACCACTTAGGACAGGGTTTCAGACCCAGTACTTC. Protein product: CASSPLRTGFQTQYF.

J is TRBJ2-2 and V is TRBV5-6; 9 bases map to TRBD2. The V segment lost 4 bases and the J segment 0 bases; nucleotides outside the gene matches: 7. Germline V CDR1 and CDR2: SGHDT, YYEEEE. The CDR3 runs to 17 residues. CDR3 sequence: CASSVRLAEANTGELFF. CDR3 sequence (DNA): TGTGCCAGCAGCGTGAGACTAGCGGAAGCGAACACCGGGGAGCTGTTTTTT.

V is TRBV6-1 and J is TRBJ2-7; 8 bases are a match to TRBD2. Germline CDR1 and CDR2: MNHNS and SASEGT. The CDR3 length is 12 residues. V lost 10 bases, J lost 4 bases, and 6 bases stayed unmatched. The CDR3 region has the DNA TGTGCCACGACTAGCGCGAGATACGAGCAGTACTTC. This encodes CATTSARYEQYF.

This clone was detected only a few times. Here the CDR3 reads CASVAGASTDTQYF. The DNA for the CDR3 is TGCGCCAGTGTAGCGGGTGCGAGCACAGATACGCAGTATTTT. The chain couples TRBV5-1 to TRBJ2-3, with 7 bases aligning to TRBD2. Trimming at V came to 8 bases and at J to 0 bases, leaving 6 bases not matched to a gene. CDR1 is SGHRS and CDR2 is YFSETQ in the germline V gene. The CDR3 has 14 residues.

The chain combines TRBV4-1 with TRBJ1-2; D not certain. The CDR3 covers 13 residues. In germline, CDR1 is MGHRA, CDR2 YSYEKL. Trimming removed 1 base at V and 8 bases at J, with 11 bases between. The DNA of the CDR3 is TGCGCCAGCAGCCAAGTTCCAGCGGGAGGCTACACCTTC. The encoded protein is CASSQVPAGGYTF.

Only one count was recorded for this clone. The rearrangement joins TRBV15 to TRBJ2-5, with 12 bases aligning to TRBD1. The CDR3 has 20 residues. Looked up from germline, CDR1 is LNHNV and CDR2 is YYDKDF (reference sequence). J lost 5 bases, V lost 0 bases, and 16 bases had no gene match. The CDR3 DNA follows: TGTGCCACCAGCAGAGACCCCTGGGGGACAGGGGGCGAAAATGGGGAGACCCAGTACTTC. Protein: CATSRDPWGTGGENGETQYF.

This rearrangement joins TRBV2 to TRBJ2-7, with D perhaps given as TRBD1 or TRBD2 (5 bases each). The germline V and J ends were trimmed by 7 bases and 0 bases, with 7 bases remaining between them. CDR3 length equals 12 residues. CDR1 is SNHLY and CDR2 is FYNNEI in the germline V gene. The CDR3 protein is CASKGSSYEQYF. The CDR3 bases are TGTGCCAGCAAGGGGAGCTCCTACGAGCAGTACTTC.

The chain is built from TRBV27 and TRBJ1-1; D is ambiguous. Germline V gene lookup returns CDR1 MNHEY and CDR2 SMNVEV (reference sequence). This CDR3 region has 14 residues. Deletions cut 5 bases from V and 0 bases from J, with 10 bases between. The DNA of the CDR3 is TGTGCCAGCAGTCCGAAACAATTGAACACTGAAGCTTTCTTT. Residues: CASSPKQLNTEAFF.

The chain employs TRBV28 and TRBJ1-5; D is uncertain. The length of the CDR3 is 13 residues. The germline V gene encodes CDR1 MDHEN and CDR2 SYDVKM. Deletions cut 3 bases from V and 3 bases from J, with 6 bases between. CDR3 nucleotide sequence: TGTGCCAGCAGTTTGAGGATCAATCAGCCCCAGCATTTT. Its translation: CASSLRINQPQHF.